The next 20 T cell receptor beta chains were all read from a single sample in a study of shared clonotypes between healthy human individuals. Naive CD8 cells comprised CD45RO-negative, CCR7-positively selected cells, excluding terminally differentiated effector memory CD45RA+ cells. TCRdb keeps only in-frame clones here, not all; method: immunoSEQ multiplex PCR. This table holds about 2.2 million clones, about 93% found once. The sequencing sample was made of naive CD8+ T cells from PBMCs. Every receptor here comes from a man in his late teens or twenties in good health. Some clones in this sample may be carry-over from other donors' samples.

The V call is TRBV21-1, the J call TRBJ2-2. TRBV21-1 counts as a pseudogene. There are 16 residues in the CDR3. CDR3 amino acids: CASSLWDLKNTGELFF. Written as DNA, the CDR3 is TGTGCCAGCAGCCTATGGGATTTAAAGAACACCGGGGAGCTGTTTTTT.

The chain links TRBV29-1 to TRBJ2-1, with 7 bases lining up with TRBD2. V trimming: 3 bases; J trimming: 0 bases; junction bases outside the gene matches: 5. The CDR3 runs 15 residues. Per the germline V gene, CDR1 is SQVTM and CDR2 is ANQGSEA. The CDR3 sequence is CSVEYGLDSYNEQFF. The CDR3 region has the DNA TGCAGCGTTGAGTATGGACTAGACTCCTACAATGAGCAGTTCTTC.

J is TRBJ2-7 and V is TRBV7-9; D perhaps matches TRBD2 (5 bases). V was pared by 1 base and J by 2 bases, with 9 bases between. Looked up from germline, CDR1 is SEHNR and CDR2 is FQNEAQ (reference sequence). The length of the CDR3 is 14 residues. This CDR3 reads CASSLGTEAYEQYF. The CDR3 region has the DNA TGTGCCAGCAGCTTAGGGACTGAGGCCTACGAGCAGTACTTC.

The chain joins TRBV5-1 to TRBJ1-1, with D perhaps matching TRBD1 (5 bases). This CDR3 spans 13 amino acids. Between the trimmed V and J ends, which lost 2 bases and 6 bases, there was a span of 11 bases. The germline V gene encodes CDR1 SGHRS and CDR2 YFSETQ. CDR3 DNA sequence: TGCGCCAGCAGCTTCCAGGGAAAAGCTGAAGCTTTCTTT. Protein sequence: CASSFQGKAEAFF.

With respect to this clone: At the DNA level, this CDR3 is encoded by other sequences in the same sample as well. The DNA for the CDR3 is TGTGCCATCAGGAGGACTAGCGGGAGCTCCTACGAGCAGTACTTC. Encoded protein: CAIRRTSGSSYEQYF. This chain joins TRBV10-3 and TRBJ2-7, with TRBD2 identical over 13 bases. This CDR3 is 15 amino acids long. V lost 6 bases, J lost 0 bases, and 2 bases stayed unmatched. The germline gives CDR1 ENHRY, CDR2 SYGVKD.

This chain connects TRBV13 to TRBJ2-7; TRBD1 matches 7 bases. V gave up 5 bases and J gave up 0 bases; unmatched junction bases: 13. The germline V gene has CDR1 PRHDT and CDR2 FYEKMQ (reference sequence). The CDR3 is made up of 17 amino acids. Written as DNA, the CDR3 is TGTGCCAGCAGCCACACTATAGACAGGGAAGACTCCTACGAGCAGTACTTC. Residues: CASSHTIDREDSYEQYF.

V gene TRBV4-2 combines with J gene TRBJ2-1, with D unresolved. The CDR3 is 15 amino acids. Trimming shortened V by 4 bases and J by 6 bases, and 16 bases separated the two germline ends. Looked up from germline, CDR1 is LGHNA and CDR2 is YNFKEQ. The CDR3 nucleotides are TGTGCCAGCAGCCGCGCGCCGACGTTGGGCAATGAGCAGTTCTTC. Protein sequence: CASSRAPTLGNEQFF.

The chain combines TRBV19 with TRBJ1-4; perhaps TRBD1 as D (5 bases). V was shortened by 6 bases and J by 7 bases, with 15 bases between the two germline ends. Germline V lookup: CDR1 LNHDA, CDR2 SQIVND (reference sequence). The CDR3 contains 14 residues. This CDR3 reads CASSIRGVREKLFF. CDR3 nucleotides: TGTGCCAGTAGCATCCGGGGCGTTCGTGAAAAACTGTTTTTT. The full variable domain, its missing parts supplied by reference TRBV19 and TRBJ1-4, is DGGITQSPKYLFRKEGQNVTLSCEQNLNHDAMYWYRQDPGQGLRLIYYSQIVNDFQKGDIAEGYSVSREKKESFPLTVTSAQKNPTAFYLCASSIRGVREKLFFGSGTQLSVL.

This rearrangement joins TRBV21-1 to TRBJ1-5; the D call TRBD1 from the table was never checked on the DNA. TRBV21-1 is labeled a pseudogene. CDR3 length: 15 amino acids. The CDR3 DNA sequence: TGTGCCAGCAGCAAAGGGACAGGGCTTGGTCAGCCCCAGCATTTT. Translating it yields CASSKGTGLGQPQHF.

CDR3 in DNA: TGTGCCAGCAGCCAAGATATGGCGGGACTTTACGCCGGGGAGCTGTTTTTT. Translated: CASSQDMAGLYAGELFF. V is TRBV4-2 and J is TRBJ2-2; TRBD2 might be the D (6 bases). Germline V gene sequence: CDR1 LGHNA, CDR2 YNFKEQ. Trimming shortened V by 0 bases and J by 6 bases, and 17 bases separated the two germline ends. The CDR3 covers 17 residues.

The chain has TRBV10-3 and TRBJ1-2; D may be TRBD1 (6 bases). Trimming cost V 10 bases and J 8 bases, with 29 bases left between them. Germline V gives CDR1 ENHRY, CDR2 SYGVKD. The CDR3 length is 16 residues. The CDR3 protein is CATRAAGTDPGEGYTF. The CDR3 nucleotides read TGTGCCACCAGGGCTGCCGGGACCGATCCAGGGGAAGGCTACACCTTC.

The V call is TRBV27, the J call TRBJ2-1, with 7 nucleotides matching TRBD1. With 5 bases clipped from V and 4 bases from J, the junction kept 5 bases outside the gene matches. Germline assignment: CDR1 MNHEY and CDR2 SMNVEV (reference sequence). The CDR3 is made up of 14 amino acids. The CDR3 reads CASSEGAQYNEQFF. For the CDR3, the DNA is TGTGCCAGCAGTGAGGGGGCCCAATACAATGAGCAGTTCTTC.

The chain uses TRBV7-9 and TRBJ2-3; D remains unclear. V lost 1 base to trimming and J lost 0 bases, with 8 bases between them. Germline loops: CDR1 SEHNR, CDR2 FQNEAQ (reference sequence). The CDR3 is made up of 15 amino acids. The CDR3 DNA reads TGTGCCAGCAGCTTAGATATCTCTAGCACAGATACGCAGTATTTT. This translates into CASSLDISSTDTQYF.

The CDR3 here is CASSHTIGEGYEQYF. In nucleotides, the CDR3 is TGTGCCAGCAGCCATACCATAGGGGAGGGGTACGAGCAGTACTTC. The gene calls are TRBV7-6 and TRBJ2-7, with 7 bases identical to TRBD2. J was trimmed by 4 bases and V by 5 bases; bases with no gene match: 11. The CDR3 contains 15 residues. Germline CDR1 is SGHVS and CDR2 is FNYEAQ. Drawing the rest from reference TRBV7-6 and TRBJ2-7, the complete variable domain is GAGVSQSPRYKVTKRGQDVALRCDPISGHVSLYWYRQALGQGPEFLTYFNYEAQQDKSGLPNDRFSAERPEGSISTLTIQRTEQRDSAMYRCASSHTIGEGYEQYFGPGTRLTVT.

CDR3 in DNA: TGTGCCAGCAGTTACTTGGCAGACATCCAAGAGACCCAGTACTTC. This encodes CASSYLADIQETQYF. V is TRBV28 and J is TRBJ2-5; D is uncertain. Per the germline V gene, CDR1 is MDHEN and CDR2 is SYDVKM. The CDR3 runs to 15 residues. Trimming took 4 bases from V and 1 from J, leaving 13 bases between them. The full variable domain, completed using reference TRBV28 and TRBJ2-5, is DVKVTQSSRYLVKRTGEKVFLECVQDMDHENMFWYRQDPGLGLRLIYFSYDVKMKEKGDIPEGYSVSREKKERFSLILESASTNQTSMYLCASSYLADIQETQYFGPGTRLLVL.

This clone appeared once. V usage is TRBV13 and J usage is TRBJ1-2, with no clear D. The CDR3 totals 14 residues. V dropped 4 bases and J dropped 5 bases, with 14 bases sitting between them. Germline CDR1 PRHDT, CDR2 FYEKMQ (reference sequence). The DNA of the CDR3 is TGTGCCAGCAGCTCGGACCCAAGCGCTTATGGCTACACCTTC. Translating it yields CASSSDPSAYGYTF.

The J gene is TRBJ1-2, the V gene TRBV27; D not resolved. This CDR3 is built from 14 residues. The germline gives CDR1 MNHEY, CDR2 SMNVEV (reference sequence). Trimming removed 0 bases from V and 3 bases from J, with 8 bases in between. The CDR3 region has the DNA TGTGCCAGCAGTTTATCGTCAAATTACTATGGCTACACCTTC. Translation: CASSLSSNYYGYTF.

The rearrangement links TRBV7-9 to TRBJ2-1; perhaps TRBD2 as D (6 bases). The CDR3 runs to 16 residues. V lost 4 bases and J 0 bases, leaving 13 bases between the germline ends. Looked up from germline, CDR1 is SEHNR and CDR2 is FQNEAQ (reference sequence). The CDR3 DNA sequence: TGTGCCAGCAGCTCCTCAGGGACTGACTCCTACAATGAGCAGTTCTTC. This codes for CASSSSGTDSYNEQFF.

V and J are TRBV27 and TRBJ2-4, with D perhaps matching TRBD1 or TRBD2 (6 bases each). The CDR3 spans 17 residues. V dropped 5 bases and J dropped 1 base, with 18 bases sitting between them. Germline values: CDR1 MNHEY, CDR2 SMNVEV (reference sequence). DNA of the CDR3: TGTGCCAGCAGTCCCCCCCCGGGGGCAATGGCCAAAAACATTCAGTACTTC. Translating it yields CASSPPPGAMAKNIQYF.

This rearrangement joins TRBV5-1 to TRBJ2-7; possible D gene TRBD2, 5 bases. CDR1 is SGHRS, CDR2 YFSETQ, per germline. V was cut by 4 bases and J by 4 bases, with 21 bases left in between. The CDR3 spans 16 residues. The CDR3 protein is CASSPYAAGNYYEQYF. The CDR3 coding sequence is TGCGCCAGCAGCCCATACGCCGCCGGGAACTATTACGAGCAGTACTTC.